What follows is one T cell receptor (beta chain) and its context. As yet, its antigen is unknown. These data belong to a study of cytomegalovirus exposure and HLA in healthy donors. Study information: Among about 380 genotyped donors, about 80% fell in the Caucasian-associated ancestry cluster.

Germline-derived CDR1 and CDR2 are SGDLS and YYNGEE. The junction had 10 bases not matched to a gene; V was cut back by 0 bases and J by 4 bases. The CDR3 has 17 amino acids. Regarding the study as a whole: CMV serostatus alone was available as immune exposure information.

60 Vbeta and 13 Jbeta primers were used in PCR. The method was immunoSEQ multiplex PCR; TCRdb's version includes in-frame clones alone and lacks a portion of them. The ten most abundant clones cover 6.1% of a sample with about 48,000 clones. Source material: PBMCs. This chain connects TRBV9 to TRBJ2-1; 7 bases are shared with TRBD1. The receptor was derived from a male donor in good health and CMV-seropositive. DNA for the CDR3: TGTGCCAGCAGCGTAGACCTCCGGGACAGCGGATACAATGAGCAGTTCTTC. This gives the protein CASSVDLRDSGYNEQFF.